A single sample is the source of the 5 T cell receptor beta chains below, sequenced in a study of blood T cell repertoires in COVID-19. Some clones are missing from TCRdb's copy, which holds only in-frame ones; the method was immunoSEQ multiplex PCR. This table holds under 35,000 clones, around 87% found once. The sample taken for sequencing was peripheral blood. The receptors stem from a man aged 60-69 years with acute or convalescent COVID-19.

The sample holds a few counts of this clone. The CDR3: CASSRLRTGELFF. The CDR3 DNA is TGTGCCAGCAGTCGACTTAGGACCGGGGAGCTGTTTTTT. The chain uses TRBV6-2 or TRBV6-3 and TRBJ2-2; D remains ambiguous. Germline CDR1 and CDR2: MNHEY and SVGEGT. The V end was cut by 5 bases, the J end by 5 bases, with 9 bases between. CDR3 length equals 13 residues.

The genes are TRBV19 and TRBJ1-2; 9 nucleotides align to TRBD1. The trim removed 1 base at V and 7 bases at J, leaving 4 bases unmatched. Germline V gene sequence: CDR1 LNHDA, CDR2 SQIVND (reference sequence). The CDR3 is 14 amino acids. CDR3: CASSIGTGDGGYTF. CDR3 bases: TGTGCCAGTAGTATAGGGACAGGGGATGGTGGCTACACCTTC. Full variable domain (remainder filled in from reference TRBV19 and TRBJ1-2): DGGITQSPKYLFRKEGQNVTLSCEQNLNHDAMYWYRQDPGQGLRLIYYSQIVNDFQKGDIAEGYSVSREKKESFPLTVTSAQKNPTAFYLCASSIGTGDGGYTFGSGTRLTVV.

This clone appeared a single time. The chain has TRBV11-2 and TRBJ1-3; D might be TRBD1 (6 bases). The CDR3 totals 18 residues. The germline CDR1 and CDR2 sequences are SGHAT and FQNNGV. Trimming left V 3 bases short and J 3 bases short, with 21 bases between. The DNA of the CDR3 is TGTGCCAGCAGCTTTCTCAGCCCCTCAGGGGCTAGTGGAAACACCATATATTTT. It encodes CASSFLSPSGASGNTIYF.

The chain has TRBV10-1 and TRBJ2-5, with 8 bases lining up with TRBD2. CDR3 length: 15 residues. Per germline, CDR1 WNHNN and CDR2 SYGVQD (reference sequence). V shed 3 bases and J 2 bases; nucleotides not matched to a gene: 5. The DNA for the CDR3 is TGCGCCAGCAGTGATCAGACTAGCGCGCAAGAGACCCAGTACTTC. It yields the protein CASSDQTSAQETQYF.

This clone was seen a handful of times. The V gene is TRBV19, the J gene TRBJ1-4, with D perhaps TRBD1 (5 bases). Germline V gives CDR1 LNHDA, CDR2 SQIVND (reference sequence). CDR3 length: 16 amino acids. V lost 5 bases to trimming and J lost 0 bases, with 13 bases between them. The CDR3 DNA reads TGTGCCAGTAGTGTCCGACAGACTGCAACTAATGAAAAACTGTTTTTT. Residues: CASSVRQTATNEKLFF.